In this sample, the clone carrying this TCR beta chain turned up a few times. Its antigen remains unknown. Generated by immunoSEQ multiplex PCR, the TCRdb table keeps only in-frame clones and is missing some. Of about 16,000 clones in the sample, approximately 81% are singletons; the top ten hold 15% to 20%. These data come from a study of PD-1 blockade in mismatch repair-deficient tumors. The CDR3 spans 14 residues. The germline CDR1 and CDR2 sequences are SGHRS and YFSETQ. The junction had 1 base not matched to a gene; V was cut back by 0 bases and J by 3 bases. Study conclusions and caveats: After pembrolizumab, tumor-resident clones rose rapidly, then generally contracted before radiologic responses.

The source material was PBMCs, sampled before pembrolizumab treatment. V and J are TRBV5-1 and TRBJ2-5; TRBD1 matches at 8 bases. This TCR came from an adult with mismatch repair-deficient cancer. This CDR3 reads CASSLGTGKETQYF. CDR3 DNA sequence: TGCGCCAGCAGCTTGGGGACAGGGAAAGAGACCCAGTACTTC.